The 27 T cell receptor beta chains in this list originate from one sample, sequenced in a study of radiation and T cells in renal cell carcinoma (dated by TCRdb to 2018 to 2020). The library was made by the immunoSEQ multiplex PCR assay. This is the immuneACCESS table as TCRdb keeps it, with only in-frame sequences that have V and J called. A part of the clones is gone; compared with another copy, unresolved V genes explain less than half, and the rest is unexplained. The sample records roughly 80,000 clones, around four fifths of which are singletons. The ten top clones hold 2.4% of the sample. The meaning of the sample's time point label: blood 4 weeks post-SBRT, at nephrectomy. Sample treatment or condition, as interpreted from the label and publication: 15 Gy SBRT to primary tumor, nephrectomy 4 weeks later. Here the sequenced sample was blood, taken from a patient whose treatment included radiotherapy and nephrectomy. All receptors derive from a woman aged 55-70 years with renal cell carcinoma.

The chain uses TRBV6-5 and TRBJ2-7; 8 bases are a match to TRBD1. In germline, CDR1 is MNHEY, CDR2 SVGAGI. This CDR3 has 12 residues. Losses at the gene ends were 8 bases for V and 7 bases for J; bases not matched to a gene: 7. The CDR3 DNA sequence: TGTGCCAGCCAGGGGGCGCTCGAGGAGCAGTACTTC. This sequence encodes CASQGALEEQYF.

The chain links TRBV19 to TRBJ1-1; D gene ambiguous. Germline CDR1 and CDR2: LNHDA and SQIVND (reference sequence). The CDR3 is 15 amino acids. V was cut by 2 bases and J by 1 base, with 11 bases left in between. The CDR3 reads CASSIIPVTNTEAFF. In DNA form, the CDR3 reads TGTGCCAGTAGTATAATTCCCGTAACGAACACTGAAGCTTTCTTT. The variable domain in full, completed from reference TRBV19 and TRBJ1-1, reads DGGITQSPKYLFRKEGQNVTLSCEQNLNHDAMYWYRQDPGQGLRLIYYSQIVNDFQKGDIAEGYSVSREKKESFPLTVTSAQKNPTAFYLCASSIIPVTNTEAFFGQGTRLTVV.

V gene TRBV6-1 combines with J gene TRBJ1-4; D gene ambiguous. V was clipped by 5 bases and J by 0 bases, with 10 bases between them. Germline-derived CDR1 and CDR2 are MNHNS and SASEGT. This CDR3 is built from 15 residues. The CDR3 nucleotides are TGTGCCAGCAGTTGGACGGTAGCAACTAATGAAAAACTGTTTTTT. This sequence encodes CASSWTVATNEKLFF.

J is TRBJ2-1 and V is TRBV19, with 7 bases lining up with TRBD1. The CDR3 sequence is 14 residues long. Per the germline V gene, CDR1 is LNHDA and CDR2 is SQIVND (reference sequence). Trimming cost V 8 bases and J 3 bases; bases outside gene matches: 7. The CDR3 loop is CASSRQGGYNEQFF. CDR3 DNA sequence: TGTGCCAGTTCCCGACAGGGCGGCTACAATGAGCAGTTCTTC. Combining the CDR3 with reference TRBV19 and TRBJ2-1 gives the whole variable domain DGGITQSPKYLFRKEGQNVTLSCEQNLNHDAMYWYRQDPGQGLRLIYYSQIVNDFQKGDIAEGYSVSREKKESFPLTVTSAQKNPTAFYLCASSRQGGYNEQFFGPGTRLTVL.

This clone was detected a few times. The rearrangement joins TRBV30 to TRBJ1-1; tentative D call: TRBD1 (5 bases). Germline CDR1 and CDR2: GTSNPN and SVGIG (reference sequence). V lost 1 base and J 0 bases, leaving 18 bases between the germline ends. This CDR3 has 17 amino acids. The chain's CDR3 is CAWSAHRGFGLNTEAFF. The DNA for the CDR3 is TGTGCCTGGAGTGCGCATCGGGGGTTTGGCCTGAACACTGAAGCTTTCTTT. Combining the CDR3 with reference TRBV30 and TRBJ1-1 gives the whole variable domain SQTIHQWPATLVQPVGSPLSLECTVEGTSNPNLYWYRQAAGRGLQLLFYSVGIGQISSEVPQNLSASRPQDRQFILSSKKLLLSDSGFYLCAWSAHRGFGLNTEAFFGQGTRLTVV.

This clone appeared a few times. This chain uses TRBV5-1 with TRBJ1-5; 7 bases match TRBD1. The CDR3 length is 15 residues. With 0 bases clipped from V and 1 base from J, the junction kept 1 base outside the gene matches. Germline lookup yields CDR1 SGHRS and CDR2 YFSETQ. The CDR3 DNA reads as TGCGCCAGCAGCTTGGCGGGACAGAGCAATCAGCCCCAGCATTTT. Amino acid sequence: CASSLAGQSNQPQHF. The full variable domain, its missing parts supplied by reference TRBV5-1 and TRBJ1-5, is KAGVTQTPRYLIKTRGQQVTLSCSPISGHRSVSWYQQTPGQGLQFLFEYFSETQRNKGNFPGRFSGRQFSNSRSEMNVSTLELGDSALYLCASSLAGQSNQPQHFGDGTRLSIL.

The V call is TRBV28, the J call TRBJ2-5, with 14 bases lining up with TRBD2. The V gene end was trimmed by 5 bases and the J gene end by 5 bases; junction bases not matched to a gene: 4. This CDR3 comprises 15 residues. Germline CDR1 reads MDHEN; CDR2 reads SYDVKM. Here the CDR3 DNA reads TGTGCCAGCAGTCAGGGACTAGCGGGAGCCGAGACCCAGTACTTC. Protein: CASSQGLAGAETQYF.

V is TRBV7-6 and J is TRBJ2-7; possible D gene TRBD2, 6 bases. The CDR3 covers 15 residues. Trimming removed 3 bases from V and 2 bases from J, with 14 bases in between. In germline, CDR1 is SGHVS, CDR2 FNYEAQ. CDR3 protein: CASSFNGGRPYEQYF. The DNA of the CDR3 is TGTGCCAGCAGCTTCAACGGGGGACGGCCCTACGAGCAGTACTTC.

The V call is TRBV7-2, the J call TRBJ2-4; 7 bases fit TRBD1. CDR3 length: 15 residues. Trimming removed 2 bases from V and 6 bases from J; junction bases left unmatched: 7. The V gene's germline CDR1 is SGHTA and CDR2 FQGNSA. CDR3 loop: CASSLRQGGGNIQYF. The DNA of the CDR3 is TGTGCCAGCAGCTTAAGACAGGGCGGTGGAAACATTCAGTACTTC.

The chain links TRBV18 to TRBJ1-3; the D gene is possibly TRBD1 (6 bases). V lost 5 bases to trimming and J lost 2 bases, with 10 bases between them. This CDR3 is 14 amino acids long. Germline CDR1 KGHSH, CDR2 LQKENI. In DNA, the CDR3 is TGTGCCAGCTCAATACAGGGCCCTGGAAACACCATATATTTT. Its translation: CASSIQGPGNTIYF.

The chain is built from TRBV29-1 and TRBJ2-5; unclear D gene. Germline V gives CDR1 SQVTM, CDR2 ANQGSEA. V was pared by 7 bases and J by 5 bases, with 8 bases between. This CDR3 spans 10 amino acids. The CDR3: CSAYEETQYF. The DNA for the CDR3 is TGCAGCGCCTATGAGGAGACCCAGTACTTC. Variable domain in full (rest from reference TRBV29-1 and TRBJ2-5): SAVISQKPSRDICQRGTSLTIQCQVDSQVTMMFWYRQQPGQSLTLIATANQGSEATYESGFVIDKFPISRPNLTFSTLTVSNMSPEDSSIYLCSAYEETQYFGPGTRLLVL.

The rearrangement links TRBV6-1 to TRBJ2-7; the match to TRBD2 covers 14 bases. There are 16 residues in the CDR3. Germline V CDR1 and CDR2: MNHNS, SASEGT. V was pared by 1 base and J by 6 bases, with 5 bases of the junction left unmatched. The CDR3 DNA reads TGTGCCAGCAGTGAAGGTCGGACTAGCGGGGGGTTCGAGCAGTACTTC. This codes for CASSEGRTSGGFEQYF.

The chain is built from TRBV6-6 and TRBJ2-7; D perhaps matches TRBD1 (7 bases). The ends were cut back, 6 bases at V and 5 bases at J, with 17 bases in the middle. Germline CDR1 MNHNY, CDR2 SVGAGI (reference sequence). The CDR3 runs 14 residues. The DNA of the CDR3 is TGTGCCAGCAGCCAAAGACAGGGACTCCACGAGCAGTACTTC. Protein sequence: CASSQRQGLHEQYF.

V usage is TRBV20-1 and J usage is TRBJ2-5; maybe TRBD2 (6 bases). Trimming left V 6 bases short and J 2 bases short, with 7 bases between. The CDR3 loop spans 11 amino acids. CDR1 is DFQATT and CDR2 is SNEGSKA in the germline V gene (reference sequence). The CDR3 loop reads CSAAGQETQYF. The DNA of the CDR3 is TGCAGTGCGGCGGGGCAAGAGACCCAGTACTTC.

The rearrangement links TRBV2 to TRBJ2-7; tentative D call: TRBD2 (5 bases). Germline assignment: CDR1 SNHLY and CDR2 FYNNEI. V was shortened by 5 bases and J by 5 bases, with 16 bases between the two germline ends. This CDR3 spans 14 amino acids. The CDR3 DNA reads as TGTGCCAGCAGTTCACTAGGAGTCCCCAACGAGCAGTACTTC. Translating gives CASSSLGVPNEQYF.

Here the CDR3 reads CASSESQVGNEQFF. The CDR3 nucleotides are TGTGCCAGCAGTGAATCCCAAGTCGGCAATGAGCAGTTCTTC. V gene TRBV6-1 combines with J gene TRBJ2-1; D remains ambiguous. This CDR3 has 14 residues. CDR1 is MNHNS, CDR2 SASEGT, per germline. The germline V and J ends were trimmed by 2 bases and 6 bases, with 11 bases remaining between them.

J is TRBJ2-3 and V is TRBV6-1; D tentatively fits TRBD1 or TRBD2 (6 bases each). The V gene's germline CDR1 is MNHNS and CDR2 SASEGT. The V and J ends lost 7 bases and 2 bases respectively, with 10 bases between them. The CDR3 length is 13 residues. The CDR3 spells CASTGGYTDTQYF. The CDR3 DNA is TGTGCCAGCACCGGGGGCTACACAGATACGCAGTATTTT.

This chain joins TRBV19 and TRBJ1-1; D is perhaps TRBD1 (5 bases). The CDR3 has 14 residues. From germline, CDR1 is LNHDA and CDR2 SQIVND (reference sequence). Trimming shortened V by 5 bases and J by 1 base, and 11 bases separated the two germline ends. The CDR3 reads CASSEGRPNTEAFF. For the CDR3, the DNA is TGTGCCAGTAGTGAGGGACGGCCGAACACTGAAGCTTTCTTT.

This clone has a single count. V is TRBV2 and J is TRBJ2-2, with 11 bases lining up with TRBD1. The CDR3 has 18 amino acids. From germline, CDR1 is SNHLY and CDR2 FYNNEI. V was clipped by 3 bases and J by 7 bases; unmatched bases: 13. CDR3 in DNA: TGTGCCAGCAGTGATAGGTACCCGGGACAGGGGGACCACGGGGAGCTGTTTTTT. Its protein product is CASSDRYPGQGDHGELFF. The entire variable domain, with the rest obtained from reference TRBV2 and TRBJ2-2, is as follows: EPEVTQTPSHQVTQMGQEVILRCVPISNHLYFYWYRQILGQKVEFLVSFYNNEISEKSEIFDDQFSVERPDGSNFTLKIRSTKLEDSAMYFCASSDRYPGQGDHGELFFGEGSRLTVL.

The rearrangement uses TRBV7-2 and TRBJ2-5; unclear D gene. CDR1 is SGHTA and CDR2 is FQGNSA in the germline V gene. V dropped 5 bases and J dropped 11 bases, with 15 bases sitting between them. The CDR3 contains 12 residues. The CDR3 loop is CASSPQLGEQYF. CDR3 sequence (DNA): TGTGCCAGCAGCCCACAGCTGGGTGAGCAGTACTTC.

The rearrangement joins TRBV4-3 to TRBJ1-2, with TRBD1 matching over 8 bases. From germline, CDR1 is LGHNA and CDR2 YSLEER. The CDR3 spans 15 residues. V dropped 3 bases and J dropped 5; count of bases not matched to a gene: 8. The chain's CDR3 is CASSQVYGQGYGYTF. The CDR3 nucleotides read TGCGCCAGCAGCCAGGTCTACGGACAGGGATATGGCTACACCTTC.

The chain combines TRBV6-5 with TRBJ1-5; TRBD1 is a possible D gene (6 bases). The CDR3 length is 14 residues. V was shortened by 8 bases and J by 2 bases, with 13 bases between the two germline ends. CDR1 and CDR2 from the germline V gene are MNHEY and SVGAGI. The CDR3 nucleotides are TGTGCCAGCCGGTCGACAGGTCGCAATCAGCCCCAGCATTTT. It yields the protein CASRSTGRNQPQHF.

This clone was observed a single time. This chain uses TRBV5-1 with TRBJ2-3, with D possibly TRBD2 on 6 matching bases. The CDR3 contains 16 residues. Trimming removed 0 bases at V and 0 bases at J, with 11 bases between. CDR1 and CDR2 from the germline V gene are SGHRS and YFSETQ. The CDR3 region has the DNA TGCGCCAGCAGCTTGGAAGCGGGTTCTAGCACAGATACGCAGTATTTT. Encoded protein: CASSLEAGSSTDTQYF.

This chain connects TRBV11-3 to TRBJ2-2; D is unclear. The V gene's germline CDR1 is SGHNT and CDR2 YENEEA. Trimming removed 5 bases from V and 5 bases from J, with 6 bases in between. CDR3 length: 12 amino acids. The CDR3 bases are TGTGCCAGCAGCGACGGGACCGGGGAGCTGTTTTTT. This sequence encodes CASSDGTGELFF.

The V gene is TRBV10-3, the J gene TRBJ2-5; D is tentatively TRBD1 or TRBD2 (5 bases each). Germline V gives CDR1 ENHRY, CDR2 SYGVKD. This CDR3 has 14 residues. The V and J ends lost 3 bases and 5 bases respectively, with 13 bases between them. CDR3 nucleotide sequence: TGTGCCATCAGTGAAGAGGTCGGGGACGAGACCCAGTACTTC. Protein product: CAISEEVGDETQYF.

The chain uses TRBV6-1 and TRBJ1-5, with unresolved D. The CDR3 has 12 amino acids. The germline V gene encodes CDR1 MNHNS and CDR2 SASEGT. V gave up 6 bases and J gave up 1 base, with 4 bases separating them. The CDR3 spells CASRESNQPQHF. The CDR3 coding sequence is TGTGCCAGCAGGGAAAGCAATCAGCCCCAGCATTTT.

This clone was seen only once. The CDR3 nucleotides are TGTGCCAGCATTAAGGACAGGGGCCATCTCGGGGAAAAACTGTTTTTT. This sequence encodes CASIKDRGHLGEKLFF. This sequence joins TRBV2 and TRBJ1-4, with 9 nucleotides matching TRBD1. From germline, CDR1 is SNHLY and CDR2 FYNNEI. J gave up 8 bases and V 7 bases, and 14 bases lay outside the gene matches. The CDR3 extends over 16 amino acids.